This paragraph reports one T cell receptor (beta chain). Antigen: not known. The protocol was immunoSEQ multiplex PCR, while the TCRdb copy is restricted to in-frame clones and leaves out a portion. The table includes more than 140,000 clones, approximately 90% detected once. This specimen comes from a study of T cell responses to AZD1222 COVID-19 vaccine. This CDR3 is built from 13 residues. J gave up 3 bases and V 6 bases, and 3 bases lay outside the gene matches. Study-wide results and caveats: Two AZD1222 administrations were followed by greater Spike-specific TCR breadth and depth. Among the donors, most were white British and more were female, and clonal diversity was possibly underestimated. At baseline, just six or seven AZD1222 recipients tested seropositive. Researchers took repertoire samples only after the peak T cell response had come.

The origin of this receptor is an adult in good health. The sequenced sample was peripheral blood, obtained on day 0 of MenACWY control vaccination. This rearrangement joins TRBV12-3 or TRBV12-4 to TRBJ1-2; the match to TRBD1 covers 8 bases. Written as DNA, the CDR3 is TGTGCCAGCAGCAAGGACAGGGACTATGGCTACACCTTC. This encodes CASSKDRDYGYTF.